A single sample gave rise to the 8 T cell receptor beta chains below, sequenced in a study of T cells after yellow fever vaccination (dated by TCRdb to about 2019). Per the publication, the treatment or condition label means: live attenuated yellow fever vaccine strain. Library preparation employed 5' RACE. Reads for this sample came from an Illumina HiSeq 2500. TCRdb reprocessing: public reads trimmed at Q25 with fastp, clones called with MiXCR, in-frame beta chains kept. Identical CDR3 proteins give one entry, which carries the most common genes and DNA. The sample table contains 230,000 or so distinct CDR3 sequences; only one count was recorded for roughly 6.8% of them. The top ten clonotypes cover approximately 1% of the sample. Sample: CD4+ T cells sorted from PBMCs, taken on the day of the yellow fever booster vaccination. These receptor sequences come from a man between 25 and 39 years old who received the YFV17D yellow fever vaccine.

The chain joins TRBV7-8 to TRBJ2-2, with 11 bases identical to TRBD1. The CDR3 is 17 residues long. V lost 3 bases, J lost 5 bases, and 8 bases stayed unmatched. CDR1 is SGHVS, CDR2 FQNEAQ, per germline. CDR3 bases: TGTGCCAGCAGCTTGAGGACAGGGGGCTTTATAACCGGGGAGCTGTTTTTT. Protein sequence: CASSLRTGGFITGELFF.

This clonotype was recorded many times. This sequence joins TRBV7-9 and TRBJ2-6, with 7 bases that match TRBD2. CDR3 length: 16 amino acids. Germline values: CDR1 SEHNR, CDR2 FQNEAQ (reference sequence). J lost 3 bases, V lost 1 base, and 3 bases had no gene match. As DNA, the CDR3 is TGTGCCAGCAGCTTAGGGGGGGGTGGTGGGGCCAACGTCCTGACTTTC. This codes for CASSLGGGGGANVLTF.

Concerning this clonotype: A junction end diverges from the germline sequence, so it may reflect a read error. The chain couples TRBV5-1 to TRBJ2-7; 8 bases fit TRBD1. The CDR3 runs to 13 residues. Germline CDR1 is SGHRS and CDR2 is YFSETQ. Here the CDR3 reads CSSSIGQGYEQYF. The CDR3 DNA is TGCTCCAGCAGCATCGGACAGGGCTACGAGCAGTACTTC.

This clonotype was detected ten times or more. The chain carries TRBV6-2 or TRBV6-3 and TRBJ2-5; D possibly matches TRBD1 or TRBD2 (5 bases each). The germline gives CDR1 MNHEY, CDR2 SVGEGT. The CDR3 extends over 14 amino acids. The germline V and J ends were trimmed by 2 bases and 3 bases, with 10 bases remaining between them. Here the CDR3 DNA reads TGTGCCAGCAGTTACGGGGGAGCGGAAGAGACCCAGTACTTC. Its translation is CASSYGGAEETQYF.

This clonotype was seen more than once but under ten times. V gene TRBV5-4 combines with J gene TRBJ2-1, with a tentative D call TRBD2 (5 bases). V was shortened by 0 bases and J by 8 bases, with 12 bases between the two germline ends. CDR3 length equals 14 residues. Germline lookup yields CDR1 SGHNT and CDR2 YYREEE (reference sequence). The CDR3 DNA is TGTGCCAGCAGCTTGGCGGGATCCCATCATGAGCAGTTCTTC. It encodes CASSLAGSHHEQFF.

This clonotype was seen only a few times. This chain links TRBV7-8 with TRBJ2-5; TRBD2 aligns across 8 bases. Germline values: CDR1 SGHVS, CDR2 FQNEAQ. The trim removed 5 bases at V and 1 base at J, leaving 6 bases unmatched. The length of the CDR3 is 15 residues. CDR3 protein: CASSPLGGAQETQYF. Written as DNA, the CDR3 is TGTGCCAGCAGCCCCCTCGGGGGGGCCCAAGAGACCCAGTACTTC.

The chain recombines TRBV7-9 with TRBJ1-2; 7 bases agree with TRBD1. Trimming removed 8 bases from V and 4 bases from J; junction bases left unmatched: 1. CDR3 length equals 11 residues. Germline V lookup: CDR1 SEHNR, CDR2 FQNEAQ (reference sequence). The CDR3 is CASGTAYGYTF. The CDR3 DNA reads TGTGCCAGCGGGACAGCCTATGGCTACACCTTC.

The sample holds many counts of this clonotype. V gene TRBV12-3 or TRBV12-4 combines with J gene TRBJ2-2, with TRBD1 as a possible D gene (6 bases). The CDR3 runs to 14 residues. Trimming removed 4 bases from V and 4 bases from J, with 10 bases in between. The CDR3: CASSSDRRTGELFF. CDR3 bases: TGTGCCAGCAGTTCTGACAGGCGCACCGGGGAGCTGTTTTTT.